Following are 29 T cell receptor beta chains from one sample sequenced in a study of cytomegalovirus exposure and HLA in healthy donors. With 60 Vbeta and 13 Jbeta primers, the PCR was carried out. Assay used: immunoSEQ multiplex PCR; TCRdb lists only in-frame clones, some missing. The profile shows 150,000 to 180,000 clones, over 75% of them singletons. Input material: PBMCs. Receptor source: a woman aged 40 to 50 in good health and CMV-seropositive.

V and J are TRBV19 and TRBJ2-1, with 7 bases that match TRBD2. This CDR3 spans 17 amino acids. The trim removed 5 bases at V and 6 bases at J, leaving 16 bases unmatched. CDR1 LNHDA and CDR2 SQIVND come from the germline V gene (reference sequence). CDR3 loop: CASSSRPLADQRNEQFF. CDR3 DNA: TGTGCCAGTAGTTCCCGACCCCTAGCGGACCAGCGCAATGAGCAGTTCTTC.

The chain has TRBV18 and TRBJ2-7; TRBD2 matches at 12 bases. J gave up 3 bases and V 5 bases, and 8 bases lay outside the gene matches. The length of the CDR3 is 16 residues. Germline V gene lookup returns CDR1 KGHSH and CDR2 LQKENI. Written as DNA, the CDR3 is TGTGCCAGCTCAGCGTCGACTAGCGGGAGATTCTACGAGCAGTACTTC. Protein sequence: CASSASTSGRFYEQYF.

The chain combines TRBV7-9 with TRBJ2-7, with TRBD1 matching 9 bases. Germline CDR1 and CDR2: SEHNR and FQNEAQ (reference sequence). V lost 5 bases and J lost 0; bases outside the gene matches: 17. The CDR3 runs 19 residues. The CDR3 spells CASSLKGTGTQPGSYEQYF. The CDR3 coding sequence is TGTGCCAGCAGCCTTAAAGGGACAGGGACACAACCTGGCTCCTACGAGCAGTACTTC.

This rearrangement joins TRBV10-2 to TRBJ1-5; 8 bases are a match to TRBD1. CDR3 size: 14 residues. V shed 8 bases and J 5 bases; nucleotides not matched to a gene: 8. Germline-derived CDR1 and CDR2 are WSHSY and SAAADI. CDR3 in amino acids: CASSDRVRDQPQHF. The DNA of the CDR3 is TGCGCCAGCTCGGACAGGGTTCGTGATCAGCCCCAGCATTTT.

The CDR3 sequence is CASSLDGGVSEAFF. The DNA of the CDR3 is TGCGCCAGCAGCTTGGACGGGGGAGTCTCTGAAGCTTTCTTT. This chain joins TRBV5-1 and TRBJ1-1; D possibly corresponds to TRBD1 (5 bases). Germline CDR1 is SGHRS and CDR2 is YFSETQ. Trimming removed 0 bases at V and 6 bases at J, with 12 bases between. The CDR3 length is 14 residues. Based on the CDR3 plus reference TRBV5-1 and TRBJ1-1, the full variable domain is KAGVTQTPRYLIKTRGQQVTLSCSPISGHRSVSWYQQTPGQGLQFLFEYFSETQRNKGNFPGRFSGRQFSNSRSEMNVSTLELGDSALYLCASSLDGGVSEAFFGQGTRLTVV.

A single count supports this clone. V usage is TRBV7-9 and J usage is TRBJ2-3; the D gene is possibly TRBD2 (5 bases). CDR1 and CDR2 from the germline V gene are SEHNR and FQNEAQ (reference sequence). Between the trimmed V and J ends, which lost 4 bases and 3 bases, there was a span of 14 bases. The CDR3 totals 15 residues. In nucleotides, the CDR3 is TGTGCCAGCAGCTCCTGGACTGCGCTGACAGATACGCAGTATTTT. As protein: CASSSWTALTDTQYF.

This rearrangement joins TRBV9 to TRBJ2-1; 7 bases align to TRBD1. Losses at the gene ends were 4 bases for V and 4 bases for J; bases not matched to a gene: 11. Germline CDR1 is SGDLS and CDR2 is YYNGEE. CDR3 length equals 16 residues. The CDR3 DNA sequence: TGTGCCAGCAGCATCCTTACAGGGGCGCCTTACAATGAGCAGTTCTTC. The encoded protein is CASSILTGAPYNEQFF.

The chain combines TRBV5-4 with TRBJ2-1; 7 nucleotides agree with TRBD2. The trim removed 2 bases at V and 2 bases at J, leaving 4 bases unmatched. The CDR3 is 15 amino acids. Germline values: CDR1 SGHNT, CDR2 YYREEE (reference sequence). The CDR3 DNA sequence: TGTGCCAGCAGCTTAGACGCGGGAGCCTACAATGAGCAGTTCTTC. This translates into CASSLDAGAYNEQFF.

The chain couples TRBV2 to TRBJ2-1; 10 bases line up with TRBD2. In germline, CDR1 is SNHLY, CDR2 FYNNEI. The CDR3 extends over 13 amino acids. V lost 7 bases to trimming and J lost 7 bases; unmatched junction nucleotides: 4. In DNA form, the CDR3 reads TGTGCCAGCACCGGGACTAGCGTTAATGAGCAGTTCTTC. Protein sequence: CASTGTSVNEQFF.

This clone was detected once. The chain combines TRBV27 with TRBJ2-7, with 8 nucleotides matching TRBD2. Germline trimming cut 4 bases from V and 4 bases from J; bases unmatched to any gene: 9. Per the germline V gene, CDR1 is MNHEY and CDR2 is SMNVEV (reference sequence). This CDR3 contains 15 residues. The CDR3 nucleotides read TGTGCCAGCAGTTCCCTCGGCGGGGGGAAGTACGAGCAGTACTTC. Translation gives CASSSLGGGKYEQYF.

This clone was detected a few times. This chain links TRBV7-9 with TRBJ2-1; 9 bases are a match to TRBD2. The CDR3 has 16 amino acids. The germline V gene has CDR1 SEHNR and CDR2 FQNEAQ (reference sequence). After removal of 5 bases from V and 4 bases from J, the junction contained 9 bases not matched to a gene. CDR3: CASSLAGREGYNEQFF. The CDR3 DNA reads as TGTGCCAGCAGCCTCGCCGGGCGGGAGGGGTACAATGAGCAGTTCTTC. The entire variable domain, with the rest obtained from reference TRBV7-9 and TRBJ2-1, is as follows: DTGVSQNPRHKITKRGQNVTFRCDPISEHNRLYWYRQTLGQGPEFLTYFQNEAQLEKSRLLSDRFSAERPKGSFSTLEIQRTEQGDSAMYLCASSLAGREGYNEQFFGPGTRLTVL.

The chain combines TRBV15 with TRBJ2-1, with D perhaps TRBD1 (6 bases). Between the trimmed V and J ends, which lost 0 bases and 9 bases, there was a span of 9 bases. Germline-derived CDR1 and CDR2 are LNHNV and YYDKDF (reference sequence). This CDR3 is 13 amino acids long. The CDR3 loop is CATSRDTGIEQFF. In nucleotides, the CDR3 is TGTGCCACCAGCAGAGATACAGGGATTGAGCAGTTCTTC.

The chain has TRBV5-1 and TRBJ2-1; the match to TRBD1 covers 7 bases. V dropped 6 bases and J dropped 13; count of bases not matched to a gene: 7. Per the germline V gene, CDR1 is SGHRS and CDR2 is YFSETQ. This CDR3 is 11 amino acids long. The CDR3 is CASTLGQEQFF. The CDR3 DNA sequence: TGCGCCAGCACCCTCGGACAGGAACAGTTCTTC.

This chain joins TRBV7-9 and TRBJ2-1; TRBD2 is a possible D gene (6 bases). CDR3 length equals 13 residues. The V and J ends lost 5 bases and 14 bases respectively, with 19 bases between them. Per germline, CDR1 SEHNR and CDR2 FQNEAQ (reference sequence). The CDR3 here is CASSNPFRDSEFF. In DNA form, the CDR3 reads TGTGCCAGCAGCAACCCCTTCCGGGACTCAGAGTTCTTC.

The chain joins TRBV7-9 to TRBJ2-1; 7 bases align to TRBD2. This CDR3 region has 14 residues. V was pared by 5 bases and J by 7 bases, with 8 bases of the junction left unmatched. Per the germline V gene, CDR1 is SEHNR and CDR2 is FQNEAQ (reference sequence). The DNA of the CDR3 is TGTGCCAGCAGCCCCAATGGCGGGAGTAATGAGCAGTTCTTC. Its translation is CASSPNGGSNEQFF.

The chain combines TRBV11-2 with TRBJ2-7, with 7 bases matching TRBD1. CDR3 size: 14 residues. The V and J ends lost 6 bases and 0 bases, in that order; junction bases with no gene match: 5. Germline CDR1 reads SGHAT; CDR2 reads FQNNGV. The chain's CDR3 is CASRGDSGSYEQYF. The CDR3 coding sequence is TGTGCCAGCAGAGGGGACAGCGGCTCCTACGAGCAGTACTTC.

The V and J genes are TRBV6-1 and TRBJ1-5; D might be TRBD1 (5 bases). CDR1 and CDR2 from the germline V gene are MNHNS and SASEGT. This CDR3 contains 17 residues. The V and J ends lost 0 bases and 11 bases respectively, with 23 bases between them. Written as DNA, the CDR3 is TGTGCCAGCAGTGAAGCGCAGGGAGGTACTGGGAGACGGGCCCAGCATTTT. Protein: CASSEAQGGTGRRAQHF.

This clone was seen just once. This CDR3 is CAISSARGANYGYTF. For the CDR3, the DNA is TGTGCCATCAGTAGCGCCAGGGGAGCTAACTATGGCTACACCTTC. The chain joins TRBV10-3 to TRBJ1-2; a weak D match, TRBD1 (6 bases). CDR3 size: 15 residues. Per the germline V gene, CDR1 is ENHRY and CDR2 is SYGVKD. The V end lost 5 bases, the J end lost 0 bases, and 13 bases lay between the germline ends.

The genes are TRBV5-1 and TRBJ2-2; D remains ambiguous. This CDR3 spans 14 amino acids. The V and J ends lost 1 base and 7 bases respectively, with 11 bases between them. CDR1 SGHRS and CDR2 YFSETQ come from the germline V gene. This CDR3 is CASSLYVVDGELFF. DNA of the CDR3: TGCGCCAGCAGCTTGTACGTAGTAGACGGGGAGCTGTTTTTT.

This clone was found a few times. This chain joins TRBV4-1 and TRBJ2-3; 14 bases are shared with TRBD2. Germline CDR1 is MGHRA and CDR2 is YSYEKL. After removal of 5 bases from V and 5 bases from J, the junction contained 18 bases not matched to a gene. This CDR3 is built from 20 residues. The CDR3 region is CASSSPGGLAGGGRGDTQYF. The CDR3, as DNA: TGCGCCAGCAGCTCCCCCGGCGGACTAGCGGGAGGAGGAAGGGGAGATACGCAGTATTTT.

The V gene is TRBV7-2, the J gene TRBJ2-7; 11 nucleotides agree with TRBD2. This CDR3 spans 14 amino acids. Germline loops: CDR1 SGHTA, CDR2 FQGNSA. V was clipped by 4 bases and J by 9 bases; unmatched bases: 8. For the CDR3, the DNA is TGTGCCAGCAGCTCCGGACTAGCGGGTGACCCGCAGTACTTC. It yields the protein CASSSGLAGDPQYF.

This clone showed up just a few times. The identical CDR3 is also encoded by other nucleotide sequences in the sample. The CDR3: CASSLDSYGYTF. CDR3 bases: TGCGCCAGCAGCTTGGACAGCTATGGCTACACCTTC. This sequence joins TRBV5-1 and TRBJ1-2; no clear D gene. V was trimmed by 0 bases and J by 4 bases, leaving 4 bases between them. The CDR3 runs 12 residues. Germline V gene sequence: CDR1 SGHRS, CDR2 YFSETQ.

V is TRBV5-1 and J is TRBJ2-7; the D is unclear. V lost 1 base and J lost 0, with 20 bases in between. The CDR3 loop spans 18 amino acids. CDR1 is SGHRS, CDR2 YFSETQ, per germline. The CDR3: CASSLRSSAYSSSYEQYF. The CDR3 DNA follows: TGCGCCAGCAGCTTGAGGAGCAGCGCCTATTCAAGCTCCTACGAGCAGTACTTC.

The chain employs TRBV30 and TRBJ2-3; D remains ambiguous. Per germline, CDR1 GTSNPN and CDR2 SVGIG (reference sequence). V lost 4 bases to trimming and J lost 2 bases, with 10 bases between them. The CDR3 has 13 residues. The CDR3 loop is CAWMTGTTDTQYF. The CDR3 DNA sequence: TGTGCCTGGATGACGGGTACCACAGATACGCAGTATTTT.

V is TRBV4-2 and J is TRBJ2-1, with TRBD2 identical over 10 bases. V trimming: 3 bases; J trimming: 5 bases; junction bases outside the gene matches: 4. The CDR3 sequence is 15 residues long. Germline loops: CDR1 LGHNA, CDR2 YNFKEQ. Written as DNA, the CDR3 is TGTGCCAGCAGCCATGGGCTAGCGGGAGACAATGAGCAGTTCTTC. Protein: CASSHGLAGDNEQFF.

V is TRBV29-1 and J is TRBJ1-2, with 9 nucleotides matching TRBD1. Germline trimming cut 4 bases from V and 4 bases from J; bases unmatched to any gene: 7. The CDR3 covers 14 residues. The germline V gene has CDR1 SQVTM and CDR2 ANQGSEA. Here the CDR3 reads CSVAQGARSYGYTF. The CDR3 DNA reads TGCAGCGTTGCACAGGGGGCAAGGAGCTATGGCTACACCTTC.

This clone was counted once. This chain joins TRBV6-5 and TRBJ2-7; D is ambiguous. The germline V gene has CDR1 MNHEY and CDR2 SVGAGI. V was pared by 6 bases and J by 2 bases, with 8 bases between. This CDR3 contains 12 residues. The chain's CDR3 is CASRGATYEQYF. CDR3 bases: TGTGCCAGCAGGGGCGCAACCTACGAGCAGTACTTC.

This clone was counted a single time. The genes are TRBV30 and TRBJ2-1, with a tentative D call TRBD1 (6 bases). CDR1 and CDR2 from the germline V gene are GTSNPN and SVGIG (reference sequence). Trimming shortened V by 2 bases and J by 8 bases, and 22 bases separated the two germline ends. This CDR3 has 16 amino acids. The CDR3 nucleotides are TGTGCCTGGAGTTCCCCGGGCAGGGGAAGAGTTGATGAGCAGTTCTTC. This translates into CAWSSPGRGRVDEQFF.

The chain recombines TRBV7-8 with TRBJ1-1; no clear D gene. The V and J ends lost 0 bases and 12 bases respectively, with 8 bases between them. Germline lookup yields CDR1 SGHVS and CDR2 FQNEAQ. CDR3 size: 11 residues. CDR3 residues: CASSLAYETFF. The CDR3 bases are TGTGCCAGCAGCTTAGCCTACGAGACTTTCTTT.